Presented here are 25 T cell receptor beta chains from one specimen sequenced in a study of cytotoxic CD8 clonotypes in ibrutinib-treated CLL. TCRdb's copy holds only in-frame clones and misses some; the assay was immunoSEQ multiplex PCR. Among 150,000 to 200,000 clones listed, roughly 77% were seen once. The specimen was PBMCs, collected after 12 months of ibrutinib treatment. The receptors originated from a human donor with chronic lymphocytic leukemia.

CDR3 protein: CASSGIQGAGTNEKLFF. The CDR3 coding sequence is TGTGCCAGCAGTGGGATACAGGGGGCGGGAACTAATGAAAAACTGTTTTTT. The rearrangement joins TRBV25-1 to TRBJ1-4; the match to TRBD1 covers 9 bases. Germline CDR1 is MGHDK and CDR2 is SYGVNS. The V and J ends lost 4 bases and 1 base, in that order; junction bases with no gene match: 7. The CDR3 spans 17 residues. The full variable domain, in which reference TRBV25-1 and TRBJ1-4 provide the parts outside the CDR3, is EADIYQTPRYLVIGTGKKITLECSQTMGHDKMYWYQQDPGMELHLIHYSYGVNSTEKGDLSSESTVSRIRTEHFPLTLESARPSHTSQYLCASSGIQGAGTNEKLFFGSGTQLSVL.

The chain carries TRBV7-2 and TRBJ2-1; D is unclear. Germline CDR1 is SGHTA and CDR2 is FQGNSA. The CDR3 extends over 13 amino acids. V lost 5 bases to trimming and J lost 7 bases, with 12 bases between them. DNA for the CDR3: TGTGCCAGCAGCCCTGGGCCCCTTAATGAGCAGTTCTTC. It is translated as CASSPGPLNEQFF.

The genes are TRBV27 and TRBJ2-3; 9 bases are shared with TRBD2. Trimming cost V 3 bases and J 4 bases; bases outside gene matches: 5. The length of the CDR3 is 15 residues. The germline CDR1 and CDR2 sequences are MNHEY and SMNVEV (reference sequence). This CDR3 reads CASSFVSGRADTQYF. The CDR3 DNA follows: TGTGCCAGCAGTTTTGTTAGCGGGAGAGCAGATACGCAGTATTTT.

The chain recombines TRBV28 with TRBJ1-3; perhaps TRBD1 as D (5 bases). V lost 5 bases and J lost 0, with 14 bases in between. The germline V gene encodes CDR1 MDHEN and CDR2 SYDVKM. The CDR3 extends over 16 amino acids. The DNA for the CDR3 is TGTGCCAGCAGTGATGGGACCGGGGGCTCTGGAAACACCATATATTTT. It encodes CASSDGTGGSGNTIYF.

This chain joins TRBV27 and TRBJ2-7; tentative D call: TRBD2 (7 bases). Trimming shortened V by 5 bases and J by 4 bases, and 18 bases separated the two germline ends. Germline values: CDR1 MNHEY, CDR2 SMNVEV (reference sequence). CDR3 length: 15 amino acids. CDR3 bases: TGTGCCAGCAGTCCCTCCCGGGGGGCGAAATACGAGCAGTACTTC. Translation gives CASSPSRGAKYEQYF.

The chain links TRBV7-8 to TRBJ1-5, with D perhaps TRBD1 (5 bases). CDR3 size: 15 residues. Germline CDR1 is SGHVS and CDR2 is FQNEAQ. Deletions cut 1 base from V and 5 bases from J, with 12 bases between. The CDR3 region is CASSLVRTNDQPQHF. The CDR3, as DNA: TGTGCCAGCAGCTTAGTGAGGACAAATGATCAGCCCCAGCATTTT.

The CDR3 region is CASSPWAHSSGNTIYF. DNA of the CDR3: TGTGCCAGCAGCCCCTGGGCCCACTCCTCTGGAAACACCATATATTTT. J is TRBJ1-3 and V is TRBV14; D not certain. The CDR3 totals 16 residues. CDR1 is SGHDN and CDR2 is FVKESK in the germline V gene. The germline V and J ends were trimmed by 4 bases and 0 bases, with 13 bases remaining between them.

The J gene is TRBJ1-2, the V gene TRBV28; possible D gene TRBD1, 5 bases. The CDR3 is made up of 12 amino acids. Per germline, CDR1 MDHEN and CDR2 SYDVKM. The V end lost 5 bases, the J end lost 7 bases, and 11 bases lay between the germline ends. The CDR3 DNA sequence: TGTGCCAGCAGTGCCAGGGTATCTGGCTACACCTTC. It encodes CASSARVSGYTF.

The chain has TRBV28 and TRBJ2-1; perhaps TRBD2 as D (6 bases). The germline V and J ends were trimmed by 6 bases and 8 bases, with 17 bases remaining between them. Germline CDR1 MDHEN, CDR2 SYDVKM. The CDR3 totals 14 residues. The CDR3 DNA reads TGTGCCAGCAGCACCGATGGGGGGTTCGATGAGCAGTTCTTC. It is translated as CASSTDGGFDEQFF. Full variable domain (missing parts from reference TRBV28 and TRBJ2-1): DVKVTQSSRYLVKRTGEKVFLECVQDMDHENMFWYRQDPGLGLRLIYFSYDVKMKEKGDIPEGYSVSREKKERFSLILESASTNQTSMYLCASSTDGGFDEQFFGPGTRLTVL.

Regarding this clone: Within the sample, other DNA sequences also encode this same CDR3. The rearrangement joins TRBV18 to TRBJ2-2; possibly TRBD1 for D (6 bases). V was pared by 3 bases and J by 0 bases, with 8 bases between. The CDR3 sequence is 15 residues long. Germline CDR1 is KGHSH and CDR2 is LQKENI. The CDR3 coding sequence is TGTGCCAGCTCACCGCGGACAGCGAACACCGGGGAGCTGTTTTTT. Its protein product is CASSPRTANTGELFF.

The CDR3, as DNA: TGCAGCGTTGAAGGAGCACTAGCGTCCTACAATGAGCAGTTCTTC. This codes for CSVEGALASYNEQFF. This sequence joins TRBV29-1 and TRBJ2-1; 7 bases map to TRBD2. The germline V gene encodes CDR1 SQVTM and CDR2 ANQGSEA. This CDR3 contains 15 residues. V lost 1 base and J lost 1; bases outside the gene matches: 4.

The J gene is TRBJ2-1, the V gene TRBV10-3; 9 nucleotides align to TRBD2. V dropped 0 bases and J dropped 8; count of bases not matched to a gene: 11. Germline V CDR1 and CDR2: ENHRY, SYGVKD. The CDR3 covers 17 residues. The CDR3 DNA sequence: TGTGCCATCAGTGAGTCCTTTAGCGGGGGTCTGTCGGATGAGCAGTTCTTC. Amino acids: CAISESFSGGLSDEQFF.

The chain couples TRBV18 to TRBJ2-5, with D possibly TRBD2 on 6 matching bases. The CDR3 runs to 14 residues. The germline V gene encodes CDR1 KGHSH and CDR2 LQKENI. The V and J ends lost 6 bases and 4 bases respectively, with 15 bases between them. CDR3 amino acids: CASSPSGVGETQYF. The CDR3 DNA is TGTGCCAGCTCGCCGTCGGGAGTGGGAGAGACCCAGTACTTC.

This chain links TRBV5-4 with TRBJ1-1, with D hard to call. Trimming took 0 bases from V and 3 from J, leaving 6 bases between them. In germline, CDR1 is SGHNT, CDR2 YYREEE (reference sequence). CDR3 length equals 13 residues. In DNA, the CDR3 is TGTGCCAGCAGCTTGGACAGTCACACTGAAGCTTTCTTT. Its protein product is CASSLDSHTEAFF.

The chain employs TRBV12-2 and TRBJ1-6; the DNA was not used to check the table's D call, TRBD1. TRBV12-2 counts as a pseudogene. CDR3 length: 18 amino acids. CDR3 residues: CASRLGLLQGAGGSPLHF. The CDR3 DNA reads as TGTGCAAGTCGCTTAGGGCTACTCCAGGGGGCAGGGGGTTCACCCCTCCACTTT.

The chain recombines TRBV7-9 with TRBJ2-2; TRBD1 might be the D (7 bases). There are 15 residues in the CDR3. V was clipped by 5 bases and J by 2 bases, with 12 bases between them. Per the germline V gene, CDR1 is SEHNR and CDR2 is FQNEAQ (reference sequence). Written as DNA, the CDR3 is TGTGCCAGCAGCCCGGGGGACAGAAACACCGGGGAGCTGTTTTTT. Translation gives CASSPGDRNTGELFF.

The J gene is TRBJ2-3, the V gene TRBV7-3; D remains ambiguous. The CDR3 runs 12 residues. Germline lookup yields CDR1 SGHTA and CDR2 FQGTGA. With 5 bases removed from V and 6 bases from J, the gap between germline ends came to 9 bases. CDR3: CASSPNGDTQYF. CDR3 nucleotides: TGTGCCAGCAGCCCAAACGGGGATACGCAGTATTTT. Together with reference TRBV7-3 and TRBJ2-3, the CDR3 gives the full variable domain: GAGVSQTPSNKVTEKGKYVELRCDPISGHTALYWYRQSLGQGPEFLIYFQGTGAADDSGLPNDRFFAVRPEGSVSTLKIQRTERGDSAVYLCASSPNGDTQYFGPGTRLTVL.

CDR3 sequence (DNA): TGTGCCAGCAGCAACACTATACTAGCGGGAGGGGGCAATGAGCAGTTCTTC. Translation: CASSNTILAGGGNEQFF. The chain uses TRBV5-4 and TRBJ2-1; TRBD2 matches at 13 bases. CDR1 is SGHNT and CDR2 is YYREEE in the germline V gene (reference sequence). The junction had 10 bases not matched to a gene; V was cut back by 4 bases and J by 6 bases. The CDR3 extends over 17 amino acids.

V usage is TRBV4-1 and J usage is TRBJ1-2; no definite D call. This CDR3 has 15 amino acids. Germline values: CDR1 MGHRA, CDR2 YSYEKL. With 0 bases removed from V and 3 bases from J, the gap between germline ends came to 11 bases. CDR3 in amino acids: CASSQDDVPDYGYTF. The CDR3 nucleotides are TGCGCCAGCAGCCAAGACGACGTACCTGACTATGGCTACACCTTC.

Only a few counts were recorded for this clone. The V gene is TRBV6-6, the J gene TRBJ1-6; D remains ambiguous. The CDR3 contains 12 residues. CDR1 is MNHNY and CDR2 is SVGAGI in the germline V gene (reference sequence). V was clipped by 5 bases and J by 2 bases, with 1 base between them. The CDR3 region has the DNA TGTGCCAGCAGTCCCTATAATTCACCCCTCCACTTT. This encodes CASSPYNSPLHF.

The V and J genes are TRBV2 and TRBJ2-7, with a weak D call TRBD2 (7 bases). CDR1 is SNHLY and CDR2 is FYNNEI in the germline V gene. Trimming removed 5 bases from V and 9 bases from J, with 23 bases in between. The CDR3 has 15 amino acids. DNA for the CDR3: TGTGCCAGCAGTAAGGGGGGGTTAGACACCGAGAGGCAGTACTTC. This codes for CASSKGGLDTERQYF.

V is TRBV27 and J is TRBJ2-1, with TRBD1 matching 7 bases. Germline V CDR1 and CDR2: MNHEY, SMNVEV (reference sequence). Unmatched junction bases numbered 6, after V lost 7 bases and J lost 3 bases. CDR3 length: 14 amino acids. The CDR3 here is CASTRGGLYNEQFF. The DNA for the CDR3 is TGTGCCAGCACTAGAGGGGGCCTCTACAATGAGCAGTTCTTC.

The chain employs TRBV5-5 and TRBJ2-7; 7 nucleotides match TRBD1. The CDR3 is 16 amino acids. V was clipped by 5 bases and J by 2 bases; unmatched bases: 13. Germline-derived CDR1 and CDR2 are SGHKS and YYEKEE (reference sequence). CDR3 loop: CASSSRGGSRTYEQYF. The CDR3 DNA is TGTGCCAGCAGTTCCCGAGGGGGCTCACGAACCTACGAGCAGTACTTC.

This chain uses TRBV6-1 with TRBJ2-1, with D unresolved. The CDR3 loop spans 13 amino acids. Germline V gene data show CDR1 as MNHNS and CDR2 as SASEGT. V lost 1 base to trimming and J lost 7 bases, with 8 bases between them. The CDR3 region is CASSEGPRNEQFF. The CDR3 DNA is TGTGCCAGCAGTGAAGGGCCGCGAAATGAGCAGTTCTTC.

The chain couples TRBV18 to TRBJ1-2; no clear D. The V and J ends lost 6 bases and 0 bases respectively, with 11 bases between them. CDR1 KGHSH and CDR2 LQKENI come from the germline V gene. This CDR3 is built from 14 residues. The CDR3 coding sequence is TGTGCCAGCTCGCCTGACAAACCTAACTATGGCTACACCTTC. Translation gives CASSPDKPNYGYTF.